This TCR beta chain was found in a study of regulatory T cells in long-lasting Graves disease. General study findings and limits: Graves' patients with persistent disease showed TCR diversity lower than patients newly diagnosed.

As for time point: persistent/refractory GD, antithyroid drugs over 5 years with positive TRAb. RNA extracted from PBMCs served as the sequencing template. Graves' disease was diagnosed by American Thyroid Association guidelines. The TCR beta library used iRepertoire HTBI primers with Arm-PCR amplification of CDR3. Authors' data handling: In the combined samples, 55 to 75 TRBV and 14 TRBJ segments were identified. A single record per CDR3 protein comes from TCRdb applying MiXCR to the multiplex PCR reads. What appears here as the V and J calls and clone size reflects TCRdb's work, not the paper's. The sample has about 430,000 distinct CDR3 sequences, around 23% seen once; the top ten hold approximately 14%. This clonotype occurred many times. Its antigen is currently unknown. The clonotype was recovered from a female donor with Graves disease. This material consisted of peripheral blood mononuclear cells (PBMCs), taken when the disease was refractory, from a patient treated with antithyroid drugs.

The DNA for the CDR3 is TGTGCCAGCAGTCGACAGAGCTCCTACGAGCAGTACTTC. Its protein product is CASSRQSSYEQYF. The gene calls are TRBV6-1 and TRBJ2-7; TRBD1 might be the D (5 bases). The length of the CDR3 is 13 residues. The V end lost 5 bases, the J end lost 0 bases, and 8 bases lay between the germline ends. Germline CDR1 reads MNHNS; CDR2 reads SASEGT.